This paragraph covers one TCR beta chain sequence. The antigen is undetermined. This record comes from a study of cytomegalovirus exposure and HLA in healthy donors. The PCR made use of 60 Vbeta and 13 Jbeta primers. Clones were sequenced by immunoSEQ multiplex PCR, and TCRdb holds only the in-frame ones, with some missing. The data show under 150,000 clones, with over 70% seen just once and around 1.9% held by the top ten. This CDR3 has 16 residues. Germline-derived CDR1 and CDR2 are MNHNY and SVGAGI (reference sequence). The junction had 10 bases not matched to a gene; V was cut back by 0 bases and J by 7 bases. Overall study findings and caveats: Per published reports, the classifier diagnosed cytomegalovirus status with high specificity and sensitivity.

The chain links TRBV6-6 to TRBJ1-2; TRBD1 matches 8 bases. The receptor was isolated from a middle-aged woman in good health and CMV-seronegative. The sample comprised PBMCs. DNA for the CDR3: TGTGCCAGCAGTTACTCTTCGATGGCAGGGGGCGTTGGCTACACCTTC. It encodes CASSYSSMAGGVGYTF.